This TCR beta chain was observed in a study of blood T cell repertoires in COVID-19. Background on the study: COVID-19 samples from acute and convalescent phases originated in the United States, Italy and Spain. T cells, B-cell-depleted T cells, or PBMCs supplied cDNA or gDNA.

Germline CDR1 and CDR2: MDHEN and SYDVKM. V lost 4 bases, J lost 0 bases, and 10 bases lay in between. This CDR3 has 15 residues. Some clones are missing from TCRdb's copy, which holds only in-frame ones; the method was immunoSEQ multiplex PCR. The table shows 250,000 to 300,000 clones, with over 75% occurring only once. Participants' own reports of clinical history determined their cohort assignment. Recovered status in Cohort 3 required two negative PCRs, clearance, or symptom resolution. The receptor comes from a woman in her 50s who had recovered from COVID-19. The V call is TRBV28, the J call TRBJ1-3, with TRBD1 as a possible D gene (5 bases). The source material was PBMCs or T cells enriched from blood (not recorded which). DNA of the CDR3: TGTGCCAGCAGTTCCCAGGGCTCCTCTGGAAACACCATATATTTT. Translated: CASSSQGSSGNTIYF. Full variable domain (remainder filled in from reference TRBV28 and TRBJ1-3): DVKVTQSSRYLVKRTGEKVFLECVQDMDHENMFWYRQDPGLGLRLIYFSYDVKMKEKGDIPEGYSVSREKKERFSLILESASTNQTSMYLCASSSQGSSGNTIYFGEGSWLTVV.